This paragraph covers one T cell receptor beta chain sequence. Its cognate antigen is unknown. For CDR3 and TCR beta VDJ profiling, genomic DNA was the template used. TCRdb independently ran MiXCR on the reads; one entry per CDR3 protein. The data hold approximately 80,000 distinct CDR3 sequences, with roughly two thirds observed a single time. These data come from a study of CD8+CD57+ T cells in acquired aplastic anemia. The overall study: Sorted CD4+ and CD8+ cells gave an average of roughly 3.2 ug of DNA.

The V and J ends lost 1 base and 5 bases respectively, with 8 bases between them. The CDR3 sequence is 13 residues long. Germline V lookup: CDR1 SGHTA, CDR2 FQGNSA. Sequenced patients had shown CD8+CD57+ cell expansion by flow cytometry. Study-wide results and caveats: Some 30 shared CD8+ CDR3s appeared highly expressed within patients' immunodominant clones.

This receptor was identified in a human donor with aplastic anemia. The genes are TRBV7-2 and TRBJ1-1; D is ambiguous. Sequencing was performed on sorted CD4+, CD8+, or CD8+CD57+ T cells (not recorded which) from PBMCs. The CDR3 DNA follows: TGTGCCAGCAGCTTAGGACCTTCAACTGAAGCTTTCTTT. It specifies CASSLGPSTEAFF.